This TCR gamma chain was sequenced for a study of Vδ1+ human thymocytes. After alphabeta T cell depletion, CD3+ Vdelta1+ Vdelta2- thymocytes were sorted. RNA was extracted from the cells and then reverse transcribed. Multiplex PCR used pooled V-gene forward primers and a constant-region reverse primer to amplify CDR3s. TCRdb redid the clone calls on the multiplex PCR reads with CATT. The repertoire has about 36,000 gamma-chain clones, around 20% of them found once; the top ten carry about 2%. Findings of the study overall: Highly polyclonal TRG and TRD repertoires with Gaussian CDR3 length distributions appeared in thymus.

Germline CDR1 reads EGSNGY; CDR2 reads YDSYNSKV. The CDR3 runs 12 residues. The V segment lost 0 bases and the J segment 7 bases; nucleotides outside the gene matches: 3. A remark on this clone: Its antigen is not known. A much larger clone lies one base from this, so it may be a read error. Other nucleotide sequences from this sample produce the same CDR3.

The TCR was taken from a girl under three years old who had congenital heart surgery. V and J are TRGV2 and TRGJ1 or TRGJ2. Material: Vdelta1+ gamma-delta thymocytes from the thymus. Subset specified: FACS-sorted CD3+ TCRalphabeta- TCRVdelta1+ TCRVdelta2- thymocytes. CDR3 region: CATWDGLYKKLF. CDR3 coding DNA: TGTGCCACCTGGGACGGGCTGTATAAGAAACTCTTT.